These T cell receptor beta chains were read from a single sample in a study of T cell changes during pregnancy in multiple sclerosis. Repertoires were generated with immunoSEQ multiplex PCR, while TCRdb's copy carries only in-frame clones and drops some. The sample lists some 35,000 clones; over 85% were seen once. The sequenced sample was CD4+ T cells from peripheral blood mononuclear cells, obtained after pregnancy. The receptor set was obtained from a female donor in good health, enrolled as a control in a pregnancy study. Each CDR3 is given with its conserved first and last residue. D genes are given only for firm matches. The size field is filled for only some rows; it gives once, few, many or a size class.

>once|TRBD1|TRBJ2-7|TRBV5-4
CASSTQGARQYF
TGTGCCAGCAGCACCCAGGGGGCGCGGCAGTACTTC
>-|-|TRBJ2-2|TRBV7-9
CASSAGQYTGELFF
TGTGCCAGCAGCGCAGGACAGTACACCGGGGAGCTGTTTTTT
>-|TRBD2|TRBJ2-5|TRBV7-2
CASSLALIAGGQETQYF
TGTGCCAGCAGCTTAGCGCTAATAGCGGGGGGCCAAGAGACCCAGTACTTC
>-|-|TRBJ2-7|TRBV25-1
CASEIQGSYEQYF
TGTGCCAGTGAGATCCAGGGTTCCTACGAGCAGTACTTC
>once|TRBD2|TRBJ2-1|TRBV28
CASSLWTSGDSYNEQFF
TGTGCCAGCAGTTTATGGACTAGCGGGGACTCCTACAATGAGCAGTTCTTC
>-|-|TRBJ2-7|TRBV29-1
CSVEFASYEQYF
TGCAGCGTTGAATTCGCGAGCTACGAGCAGTACTTC
>-|TRBD2|TRBJ2-1|TRBV14
CASSQDLGSGGYNEQFF
TGTGCCAGCAGCCAAGATCTTGGTAGCGGGGGGTACAATGAGCAGTTCTTC
>-|-|TRBJ1-4|TRBV9
CASSVGDFNEKLFF
TGTGCCAGCAGCGTAGGGGACTTTAATGAAAAACTGTTTTTT
>-|-|TRBJ2-1|TRBV10-1
CASSAVGVHEQFF
TGCGCCAGCAGTGCCGTAGGGGTTCATGAGCAGTTCTTC
>few|-|TRBJ1-2|TRBV25-1
CASSEGPGIRGYTF
TGTGCCAGCAGTGAGGGGCCAGGGATTCGCGGCTACACCTTC
>-|TRBD1|TRBJ2-1|TRBV6-1
CASSDQDRATNEQFF
TGTGCCAGCAGTGACCAGGACAGGGCGACAAATGAGCAGTTCTTC
>-|TRBD2|TRBJ2-2|TRBV28
CASSSRSGRTNTGELFF
TGTGCCAGCAGTTCTCGTAGCGGGAGGACGAACACCGGGGAGCTGTTTTTT
>once|TRBD1|TRBJ1-2|TRBV15
CATSRVGQGEWYGYTF
TGTGCCACCAGCAGGGTTGGGCAGGGGGAATGGTATGGCTACACCTTC
>-|-|TRBJ1-5|TRBV18
CASSPTGLSRQPQHF
TGTGCCAGCTCACCAACAGGTCTAAGTCGTCAGCCCCAGCATTTT
>-|-|TRBJ2-5|TRBV5-1
CASSSSDQETQYF
-
>-|TRBD1|TRBJ1-5|TRBV6-1
CASSGDRGNQPQHF
TGTGCCAGCAGTGGGGACAGGGGAAATCAGCCCCAGCATTTT
>-|TRBD2|TRBJ2-5|TRBV28
CASSSASGERQETQYF
TGTGCCAGCAGCTCAGCTAGCGGCGAGCGACAAGAGACCCAGTACTTC
>-|TRBD1|TRBJ2-7|TRBV28
CASSLRGGDRAPYEQYF
TGTGCCAGCAGTCTCCGAGGGGGGGACAGGGCACCCTACGAGCAGTACTTC
>-|-|TRBJ1-1|TRBV15
CATSDVITRGTEAFF
TGTGCCACCAGCGATGTTATTACTAGGGGGACTGAAGCTTTCTTT
>-|TRBD2|TRBJ2-4|TRBV2
CASSERVGGAAKNIQYF
TGTGCCAGCAGTGAAAGGGTCGGGGGGGCTGCCAAAAACATTCAGTACTTC
>-|-|TRBJ1-1|TRBV18
CASSPRTGGTEAFF
TGTGCCAGCTCACCGCGGACGGGCGGGACTGAAGCTTTCTTT
>-|TRBD1|TRBJ1-2|TRBV11-2
CASSLGDRFLGDYGYTF
TGTGCCAGCAGCTTGGGGGACAGATTTTTAGGGGACTATGGCTACACCTTC
>-|TRBD1|TRBJ1-1|TRBV10-2
CASRDRGRGPMNTEAFF
TGCGCCAGCAGGGACCGGGGCAGGGGGCCAATGAACACTGAAGCTTTCTTT
>-|TRBD2|TRBJ2-3|TRBV18
CASSPGLASTDTQYF
TGTGCCAGCTCACCCGGACTAGCGAGCACAGATACGCAGTATTTT
>once|TRBD1|TRBJ1-4|TRBV28
CASSLWDRGRRGLNEKLFF
TGTGCCAGCAGTTTATGGGACAGGGGGCGCAGGGGCCTTAATGAAAAACTGTTTTTT
>once|-|TRBJ1-1|TRBV5-1
CASSLAEGVMNTEAFF
TGCGCCAGCAGCTTGGCCGAAGGGGTCATGAACACTGAAGCTTTCTTT
>-|-|TRBJ2-5|TRBV5-4
CASSLPGLVETQYF
TGTGCCAGCAGCTTGCCCGGGTTGGTGGAGACCCAGTACTTC
>medium-sized|-|TRBJ1-2|TRBV2
CASSAGEIVKYGYTF
TGTGCCAGCAGTGCGGGGGAGATCGTTAAGTATGGCTACACCTTC
>-|-|TRBJ2-5|TRBV9
CASSFRGQGQETQYF
TGTGCCAGCAGCTTCAGGGGTCAGGGGCAAGAGACCCAGTACTTC
>-|-|TRBJ2-7|TRBV19
CASSSTGSEQYF
TGTGCCAGTAGTTCAACAGGGAGCGAGCAGTACTTC
>-|TRBD1|TRBJ2-7|TRBV13
CASSSGTGVKQYF
TGTGCCAGCAGCTCCGGGACAGGGGTCAAGCAGTACTTC
>-|TRBD1|TRBJ2-7|TRBV27
CASSSTTGGHHYEQYF
TGTGCCAGCAGTTCAACGACAGGGGGGCATCACTACGAGCAGTACTTC
>-|TRBD1|TRBJ1-5|TRBV11-2
CASSSQGMPNQPQHF
TGTGCCAGCAGCTCACAGGGGATGCCCAATCAGCCCCAGCATTTT
>-|TRBD2|TRBJ2-3|TRBV7-2
CASSLALAGPSTDTQYF
TGTGCCAGCAGCTTAGCGCTAGCGGGGCCTAGCACAGATACGCAGTATTTT
>-|-|TRBJ1-5|TRBV19
CASKRNNQPQHF
TGTGCCAGTAAGCGGAACAATCAGCCCCAGCATTTT
>-|TRBD2|TRBJ2-7|TRBV5-1
CASSLGASGSFEQYF
TGCGCCAGCAGCTTGGGAGCTAGCGGGAGTTTCGAGCAGTACTTC
>once|TRBD2|TRBJ2-2|TRBV27
CASSLPSGRAANTGELFF
TGTGCCAGCAGTTTGCCTAGCGGGAGGGCCGCGAACACCGGGGAGCTGTTTTTT
>medium-sized|-|TRBJ1-1|TRBV13
CASSATRLNTEAFF
TGTGCCAGCAGCGCCACCCGGTTGAACACTGAAGCTTTCTTT
>-|TRBD1|TRBJ1-2|TRBV9
CASSVGQGEDGYTF
TGTGCCAGCAGCGTAGGTCAGGGGGAGGATGGCTACACCTTC
>few|TRBD1|TRBJ2-2|TRBV11-2
CASSHRGRGELFF
TGTGCCAGCAGCCACAGGGGCCGGGGGGAGCTGTTTTTT
>-|-|TRBJ2-7|TRBV19
CASSLALANEQYF
TGTGCCAGTAGTCTCGCTCTAGCGAACGAGCAGTACTTC
>-|TRBD1|TRBJ2-1|TRBV18
CASSPPGTGGKEQFF
TGTGCCAGCTCACCACCCGGGACAGGGGGCAAGGAGCAGTTCTTC
>-|-|TRBJ2-7|TRBV5-4
CASSLAYGAVYEQYF
TGTGCCAGCAGCTTGGCTTATGGGGCCGTGTACGAGCAGTACTTC
>-|-|TRBJ1-6|TRBV7-9
CASSYSPGGRGANSPLHF
TGTGCCAGCAGCTATTCTCCGGGGGGGCGCGGCGCGAATTCACCCCTCCACTTT
>-|-|TRBJ2-4|TRBV28
CASSLPGLAKNIQYF
TGTGCCAGCAGTTTGCCAGGTCTAGCCAAAAACATTCAGTACTTC
>few|-|TRBJ1-1|TRBV25-1
CASSDPGTRAFF
TGTGCCAGCAGTGATCCAGGGACAAGAGCTTTCTTT
>-|-|TRBJ2-4|TRBV11-1
CASSPEDGPLGGKNIQYF
TGTGCCAGCAGCCCCGAGGACGGCCCCCTAGGAGGCAAAAACATTCAGTACTTC
>once|-|TRBJ1-2|TRBV6-4
CASSPDVQGMGGYTF
TGTGCCAGCAGTCCCGATGTACAGGGAATGGGTGGCTACACCTTC
>-|-|TRBJ2-2|TRBV5-6
CASSLGPQGTGELFF
TGTGCCAGCAGCCTTGGGCCTCAGGGCACCGGGGAGCTGTTTTTT
>-|TRBD2|TRBJ2-7|TRBV28
CASSLPGGEYEQYF
TGTGCCAGCAGTTTACCGGGAGGAGAGTACGAGCAGTACTTC
>-|-|TRBJ1-6|TRBV7-9
CASSSSRGWYSPLHF
TGTGCCAGCAGCTCCTCGCGGGGTTGGTATTCACCCCTCCACTTT
>once|TRBD1|TRBJ2-4|TRBV29-1
CSVTQGVKNIQYF
TGCAGCGTAACACAGGGGGTCAAAAACATTCAGTACTTC
>once|TRBD1|TRBJ1-2|TRBV2
CASRGQGINYGYTF
TGTGCCAGCAGGGGACAGGGGATTAACTATGGCTACACCTTC
>-|-|TRBJ2-1|TRBV10-3
CAISWGTGYNEQFF
TGTGCCATCAGTTGGGGGACTGGGTACAATGAGCAGTTCTTC
>once|TRBD2|TRBJ2-7|TRBV19
CASSTPLAGVARPLYEQYF
TGTGCCAGTAGCACGCCACTAGCGGGAGTCGCACGTCCCCTCTACGAGCAGTACTTC
>-|TRBD1|TRBJ2-7|TRBV29-1
CSVGDTGTGAAYEQYF
TGCAGCGTTGGGGATACCGGGACAGGAGCAGCCTACGAGCAGTACTTC
>-|TRBD2|TRBJ2-3|TRBV28
CASSKGGSTDTQYF
TGTGCCAGCAGTAAGGGAGGGAGCACAGATACGCAGTATTTT
>-|-|TRBJ2-7|TRBV18
CASSPLGAGEQYF
TGTGCCAGCTCACCACTAGGGGCGGGGGAGCAGTACTTC
>once|-|TRBJ1-4|TRBV7-2
CASSPGLGEKLFF
TGTGCCAGCAGCCCAGGGTTGGGGGAAAAACTGTTTTTT